What follows describes a single T cell receptor beta chain. Its binding antigen is unknown. There are no base qualities to consult, and no much larger clone falls within one base. The immunoSEQ Assay, a bias-controlled multiplex PCR, was used to amplify TCRbeta CDR3 regions from genomic DNA. The published analysis was carried out like this. Within the assay, amplification of reference gene primers was used to estimate how many nucleated cells each sample contained. To quantify the absolute abundance of each unique TCRbeta CDR3 rearrangement, sequence reads were collapsed and filtered. For each sample, productive Simpson clonality was calculated as the square root of Simpson's diversity index over productive rearrangements. Here the immuneACCESS table is served through TCRdb, limited to in-frame sequences with V and J called. Missing clones are a known gap in these copies; in checked studies unresolved V genes cover under half, and the rest lacks a known reason. D and trimming were read from the DNA, whereas the V and J calls and clone size are those reported in that table. This sample lists roughly 230,000 clones; about 80% were detected once. The top ten clonotypes cover 6.5% to 9% of the sample.

This specimen belongs to a study of blood T cell repertoires in COVID-19 (dated by TCRdb to 2019 to 2021). With regard to the full study: Collaborator samples came from the United States, Italy and Spain and covered acute and convalescent phases of COVID-19. The prospective study material was composed of cDNA or gDNA derived from T cells, B-cell-depleted T cells, or PBMCs. Subjects who had been exposed to COVID-19, were actively infected with it, or had recovered from it provided the deeply sampled blood TCRbeta repertoires that made up the dataset. A freely available public database, intended as a resource for researchers studying the immune response to SARS-CoV-2, is where the repertoires were released. Samples came from the ongoing ImmuneRACE study (first 160 participants) plus 1,254 subjects from 6 global collaborators. A de-identified subject ID, COVID-19 status, age in years and sex were almost always included in the sample metadata. Where available, HLA class I and class II types were taken from metadata supplied by the sample provider and were not determined by assay-based typing. The investigation overall reported the following: The quantity of clinical and demographic metadata differed by source and by participant and was supplied without curation.

From cysteine to phenylalanine, the CDR3 is 13 amino acids long. Of the read, only the CDR3 DNA is kept; its 39 bases are in frame from base 1. As encoded in the germline V gene (reference sequence), CDR1 is MNHEY while CDR2 is SMNVEV. V was cut back by 3 bases and J by 10 bases, leaving a gap of 10 bases between them. Collaborating institutions collected whole blood in K2EDTA tubes following their own protocols. For TCRbeta analysis, collaborators shipped samples as frozen whole blood, isolated PBMCs, or DNA extracted from either of those sample types. This sequence uses TRBV27 and TRBJ1-6; the D gene is unclear. The sequencing sample was made of peripheral blood. The clonotype originates from a woman aged 50 to 60 with acute or convalescent COVID-19. The sequenced DNA: TGTGCCAGCAGTTTTAGAACACTATCACCCCTCCACTTT. Translated, this gives CASSFRTLSPLHF.